Listed below are T cell receptor beta chains from one sample, sequenced in a study of cytomegalovirus exposure and HLA in healthy donors. Sequencing used immunoSEQ multiplex PCR; TCRdb keeps in-frame clones, though not all of them. The data show under 200,000 clones, around 78% seen once. Sequencing input: PBMCs. Source of these receptors: a young woman in good health and CMV-seropositive. Both conserved end residues are part of each CDR3. D genes are given only for firm matches. Part of the rows lack a size; the others show once, few, many or a class for expanded clones.

j_call: TRBJ1-2; clone_size: .; d_call: .; v_call: TRBV29-1; cdr3_nt: TGCAGCGTTGAATCGGGGGGTTTTGGCTACACCTTC; cdr3_aa: CSVESGGFGYTF
j_call: TRBJ2-2; clone_size: .; d_call: .; v_call: TRBV7-8; cdr3_nt: TGTGCCAGCAGCTTCCGGACCGGGGAGCTGTTTTTT; cdr3_aa: CASSFRTGELFF
j_call: TRBJ2-5; clone_size: .; d_call: TRBD1; v_call: TRBV30; cdr3_nt: TGTGCCTGGAGCCGGCGAGTCAGGGGGGAGACCCAGTACTTC; cdr3_aa: CAWSRRVRGETQYF
j_call: TRBJ2-7; clone_size: .; d_call: TRBD2; v_call: TRBV11-3; cdr3_nt: TGTGCCAGCAGCTTAAAGTCAGGGACTAGCGGTTACGAGCAGTACTTC; cdr3_aa: CASSLKSGTSGYEQYF
j_call: TRBJ2-2; clone_size: .; d_call: TRBD1; v_call: TRBV6-5; cdr3_nt: TGTGCCAGCAGTCCCGGGACAGGGAACACCGGGGAGCTGTTTTTT; cdr3_aa: CASSPGTGNTGELFF
j_call: TRBJ1-1; clone_size: .; d_call: .; v_call: TRBV5-1; cdr3_nt: TGCGCCAGCAGCTTGGGGGGGCCGGGCACTGAAGCTTTCTTT; cdr3_aa: CASSLGGPGTEAFF
j_call: TRBJ1-2; clone_size: .; d_call: .; v_call: TRBV9; cdr3_nt: TGTGCCAGCAGCGCGAGGGGGGGAGGGAGTTATGGCTACACCTTC; cdr3_aa: CASSARGGGSYGYTF
j_call: TRBJ2-3; clone_size: .; d_call: TRBD2; v_call: TRBV9; cdr3_nt: TGTGCCAGCAGCGCTGTGGGGCGGGGGGAATTGGATACGCAGTATTTT; cdr3_aa: CASSAVGRGELDTQYF
j_call: TRBJ1-1; clone_size: .; d_call: .; v_call: TRBV30; cdr3_nt: TGTGCCTGGAGTGTACTAGGTCCCGGGTCACAGAACACTGAAGCTTTCTTT; cdr3_aa: CAWSVLGPGSQNTEAFF
j_call: TRBJ1-2; clone_size: .; d_call: .; v_call: TRBV7-9; cdr3_nt: TGTGCCAGCAGCTCGAAGGGCTTTTTGGGGAGTAGTAACTATGGCTACACCTTC; cdr3_aa: CASSSKGFLGSSNYGYTF
j_call: TRBJ2-1; clone_size: .; d_call: TRBD1; v_call: TRBV5-1; cdr3_nt: TGCGCCAGCAGCCACTGGACAGGGGGCGCGGGAGGTCTTCCGGATGAGCAGTTCTTC; cdr3_aa: CASSHWTGGAGGLPDEQFF
j_call: TRBJ2-7; clone_size: .; d_call: TRBD1; v_call: TRBV7-9; cdr3_nt: TGTGCCAGCAGCGCGGGACAGGGGAGAATCTACGAGCAGTACTTC; cdr3_aa: CASSAGQGRIYEQYF
j_call: TRBJ2-7; clone_size: .; d_call: TRBD1; v_call: TRBV30; cdr3_nt: TGTGCCTGGAGTGTACCCCGGACAGGGTTCTCCTACGAGCAGTACTTC; cdr3_aa: CAWSVPRTGFSYEQYF
j_call: TRBJ2-1; clone_size: .; d_call: .; v_call: TRBV15; cdr3_nt: TGTGCCACCAGCAGAGATCTAACAGGGTCCAATGAGCAGTTCTTC; cdr3_aa: CATSRDLTGSNEQFF
j_call: TRBJ2-2; clone_size: .; d_call: .; v_call: TRBV10-3; cdr3_nt: TGTGCCATCAGGGGAGCGCCAGTCAACACCGGGGAGCTGTTTTTT; cdr3_aa: CAIRGAPVNTGELFF
j_call: TRBJ2-7; clone_size: .; d_call: .; v_call: TRBV11-1; cdr3_nt: TGTGCCAGCAGCCCCCGGGACATCCTGGACTACGAGCAGTACTTC; cdr3_aa: CASSPRDILDYEQYF
j_call: TRBJ2-2; clone_size: once; d_call: .; v_call: TRBV6-5; cdr3_nt: TGTGCCAGCAGTTCTCGTGTCGGGGAGCTGTTTTTT; cdr3_aa: CASSSRVGELFF
j_call: TRBJ2-7; clone_size: .; d_call: .; v_call: TRBV28; cdr3_nt: TGTGCCAGCCGGGCAGGGGTGTCCTACGAGCAGTACTTC; cdr3_aa: CASRAGVSYEQYF
j_call: TRBJ1-1; clone_size: .; d_call: .; v_call: TRBV7-2; cdr3_nt: TGTGCCAGCAGCTTAGCTTGGTGGGGCAGGGGCCGCGTAGCTTTCTTT; cdr3_aa: CASSLAWWGRGRVAFF
j_call: TRBJ1-2; clone_size: once; d_call: .; v_call: TRBV6-1; cdr3_nt: TGTGCCAGCAGCATACAGGGTGTTGGCTATGGCTACACCTTC; cdr3_aa: CASSIQGVGYGYTF
j_call: TRBJ2-5; clone_size: once; d_call: .; v_call: TRBV5-5; cdr3_nt: TGTGCCAGCGGAAGATCCTGGGACATGCGGGAGACCCAGTACTTC; cdr3_aa: CASGRSWDMRETQYF
j_call: TRBJ1-5; clone_size: .; d_call: .; v_call: TRBV27; cdr3_nt: TGTGCCAGCAGCCAAAAGGGGGGGGGACGGCAAAAGCATTTT; cdr3_aa: CASSQKGGGRQKHF
j_call: TRBJ2-1; clone_size: .; d_call: .; v_call: TRBV7-8; cdr3_nt: TGTGCCAGCAGCTTACCGGGGTTGGTGATTGGGTTCTTC; cdr3_aa: CASSLPGLVIGFF
j_call: TRBJ2-7; clone_size: .; d_call: TRBD1; v_call: TRBV30; cdr3_nt: TGTGCCTGGACCCTGGGACAGGGCCACGAGCAGTACTTC; cdr3_aa: CAWTLGQGHEQYF
j_call: TRBJ2-7; clone_size: .; d_call: TRBD2; v_call: TRBV28; cdr3_nt: TGTGCCAGCAGTTACTCAGGACTAGCGCCTTCCTACGAGCAGTACTTC; cdr3_aa: CASSYSGLAPSYEQYF
j_call: TRBJ2-1; clone_size: .; d_call: TRBD1; v_call: TRBV5-1; cdr3_nt: TGCGCCAGCAGCGGAATGACAGGGAGCAATGAGCAGTTCTTC; cdr3_aa: CASSGMTGSNEQFF
j_call: TRBJ2-1; clone_size: once; d_call: .; v_call: TRBV7-2; cdr3_nt: TGTGCCAGCGCTCAGGGCCATGAGCAGTTCTTC; cdr3_aa: CASAQGHEQFF
j_call: TRBJ1-2; clone_size: few; d_call: TRBD1; v_call: TRBV29-1; cdr3_nt: TGCAGCGTCGCACAGGGGGCGCAAGGCTATGGCTACACCTTC; cdr3_aa: CSVAQGAQGYGYTF
j_call: TRBJ2-1; clone_size: .; d_call: .; v_call: TRBV11-1; cdr3_nt: TGTGCCAGCAGCTACTCTCAGGGGAATGAGCAGTTCTTC; cdr3_aa: CASSYSQGNEQFF
j_call: TRBJ1-2; clone_size: .; d_call: .; v_call: TRBV4-2; cdr3_nt: TGTGCCAGCAGCCAAGAAATCGACTATGGCTACACCTTC; cdr3_aa: CASSQEIDYGYTF
j_call: TRBJ2-1; clone_size: .; d_call: .; v_call: TRBV11-3; cdr3_nt: TGTGCCAGCAGCTCTTTATACAATGAGCAGTTCTTC; cdr3_aa: CASSSLYNEQFF
j_call: TRBJ2-1; clone_size: .; d_call: .; v_call: TRBV7-8; cdr3_nt: TGTGCCAGCAGCTTAGAAAGATCTCGGGCAGGGGGGAAAAATGAGCAGTTCTTC; cdr3_aa: CASSLERSRAGGKNEQFF
j_call: TRBJ2-3; clone_size: few; d_call: TRBD2; v_call: TRBV6-5; cdr3_nt: TGTGCCAGCAGTCAACAGACTAGCTTCGGTACGCAGTATTTT; cdr3_aa: CASSQQTSFGTQYF
j_call: TRBJ2-5; clone_size: once; d_call: .; v_call: TRBV5-1; cdr3_nt: TGCGCCAGCAGCTTGGGGGGCAATCGCGAGACCCAGTACTTC; cdr3_aa: CASSLGGNRETQYF
j_call: TRBJ2-7; clone_size: .; d_call: TRBD2; v_call: TRBV27; cdr3_nt: TGTGCCAGCAGTTTATGGGGTGGAGGCAGGGAGGGGGAGCAGTACTTC; cdr3_aa: CASSLWGGGREGEQYF
j_call: TRBJ2-7; clone_size: .; d_call: TRBD2; v_call: TRBV4-2; cdr3_nt: TGTGCCAGCAGCCAACCGGGACTAGAGACCTACGAGCAGTACTTC; cdr3_aa: CASSQPGLETYEQYF
j_call: TRBJ1-5; clone_size: .; d_call: .; v_call: TRBV6-5; cdr3_nt: TGTGCCAGCAGAAGGACAGAGAATCAGCCCCAGCATTTT; cdr3_aa: CASRRTENQPQHF
j_call: TRBJ1-6; clone_size: .; d_call: .; v_call: TRBV7-9; cdr3_nt: TGTGCCAGCAGCTTTTCGCAGAATAATTCACCCCTCCACTTT; cdr3_aa: CASSFSQNNSPLHF
j_call: TRBJ2-2; clone_size: .; d_call: .; v_call: TRBV2; cdr3_nt: TGTGCCAGCAGTGAAGCGCTGAAGAGCCTAGGGAACACCGGGGAGCTGTTTTTT; cdr3_aa: CASSEALKSLGNTGELFF
j_call: TRBJ2-3; clone_size: .; d_call: .; v_call: TRBV6-5; cdr3_nt: TGTGCCAGCAGTTACGAAGCTAACCCCGGAGATACGCAGTATTTT; cdr3_aa: CASSYEANPGDTQYF
j_call: TRBJ2-7; clone_size: .; d_call: TRBD2; v_call: TRBV19; cdr3_nt: TGTGCCAGTATCGATACGGGGGGGCCCTCCTACGAGCAGTACTTC; cdr3_aa: CASIDTGGPSYEQYF